A selection of T cell receptor beta chains follows, all from one sample in a study of OX40 agonist ivuxolimab in advanced cancers. TCRdb keeps only in-frame clones here, not all; method: immunoSEQ multiplex PCR. The table shows 75,000 to 100,000 clones, with around 86% occurring only once. This material consisted of CD4+ or CD8+ T cells sorted from blood, taken in a trial of the OX40 agonist ivuxolimab. Every receptor here comes from an adult with an advanced solid tumor such as melanoma, head and neck, liver or kidney cancer. The CDR3 runs from the conserved cysteine through the conserved F or W. D genes are given only for firm matches. Only some rows state a clone size, as once, few, many or a class for expanded clones.

.,TRBJ2-3,TRBV18,TRBD1,TGTGCCAGCTCACCCCTAGGAGAAGGGGGCAAAGATACGCAGTATTTT,CASSPLGEGGKDTQYF
.,TRBJ1-2,TRBV28,TRBD1,TGTGCCAGCAGTTCCGGGGGGACAGGGGAGGACTATGGCTACACCTTC,CASSSGGTGEDYGYTF
.,TRBJ2-3,TRBV19,.,TGTGCCAGTACTCCCGGACGGCCCCCAAGAGATACGCAGTATTTT,CASTPGRPPRDTQYF
few,TRBJ1-2,TRBV18,.,TGTGCCAGCTCACCCGCCAGTGACTATGGCTACACCTTC,CASSPASDYGYTF
few,TRBJ1-3,TRBV6-5,.,TGTGCCAGCAGTTACTCGACAGACTCTGGAAACACCATATATTTT,CASSYSTDSGNTIYF
.,TRBJ2-7,TRBV9,.,TGTGCCAGCAGCGTAGACGAGGGCACCTACGAGCAGTACTTC,CASSVDEGTYEQYF
once,TRBJ2-7,TRBV28,.,TGTGCCAGCAGTCCCCTTCGATGGGGGGCCACCTACGAGCAGTACTTC,CASSPLRWGATYEQYF
.,TRBJ2-7,TRBV6-1,.,TGTGCCAGCAGTGAAGTTGTCACCGAATGGGGCTACGAGCAGTACTTC,CASSEVVTEWGYEQYF
.,TRBJ2-5,TRBV7-9,.,TGTGCCAGCAGGGAAGGGGGAGAGACCCAGTACTTC,CASREGGETQYF
.,TRBJ2-1,TRBV30,.,TGTGCCTGGAGTGTACGTCCGGGTGAGCAGTTCTTC,CAWSVRPGEQFF
.,TRBJ1-5,TRBV7-8,.,TGTGCCAGCAGCCCTTTTAATCAGCCCCAGCATTTT,CASSPFNQPQHF
few,TRBJ2-3,TRBV28,.,TGTGCCAGCAGAGACGGGTTCTTCACAGATACGCAGTATTTT,CASRDGFFTDTQYF
.,TRBJ2-6,TRBV5-1,.,TGCGCCAGCAGCCATGACGGCAGCTCTGGGGCCAACGTCCTGACTTTC,CASSHDGSSGANVLTF
.,TRBJ2-1,TRBV4-1,.,TGCGCCAGCAGCCAAGATATGGGCCGGAGCTCCTACAATGAGCAGTTCTTC,CASSQDMGRSSYNEQFF
.,TRBJ2-1,TRBV2,TRBD2,TGTGCCAGCAGGACTAGCGGGAGTTCATCCTACAATGAGCAGTTCTTC,CASRTSGSSSYNEQFF
.,TRBJ2-7,TRBV11-2,.,TGTGCCAGCAGCTTAGTGGGGACGAGCTCCTACGAGCAGTACTTC,CASSLVGTSSYEQYF
.,TRBJ2-5,TRBV30,.,TGTGCCTGGAACCAAGAATCCCAAGAGACCCAGTACTTC,CAWNQESQETQYF
.,TRBJ2-5,TRBV5-4,.,TGTGCCAGCAGCTGGAGGGGCGCAGAGACCCAGTACTTC,CASSWRGAETQYF
.,TRBJ1-1,TRBV7-8,.,TGTGCCAGCAGCGAATCTTTAGGCTCCTTAACTGAAGCTTTCTTT,CASSESLGSLTEAFF
.,TRBJ1-2,TRBV18,.,TGTGCCAGCTCACCAACAGGCGCCTATGGCTACACCTTC,CASSPTGAYGYTF
.,TRBJ1-5,TRBV15,.,TGTGCCACCAGCAAGGAGGGCAATCAGCCCCAGCATTTT,CATSKEGNQPQHF
.,TRBJ2-1,TRBV18,TRBD2,TGTGCCAGCTCACCAACTGCCTCATTTCCGGGACTAGCGGGAAACAATGAGCAGTTCTTC,CASSPTASFPGLAGNNEQFF
.,TRBJ2-6,TRBV7-9,TRBD1,TGTGCCAGCAGTTTAAGCCCGGGACAGGGCCACTCTGGGGCCAACGTCCTGACTTTC,CASSLSPGQGHSGANVLTF
.,TRBJ2-2,TRBV10-1,.,TGCGCCAGCAGTGCCCAACCCGGGCCCTCGACCGGGGAGCTGTTTTTT,CASSAQPGPSTGELFF
.,TRBJ1-2,TRBV30,.,TGTGCCTGGAGTGGCCCCCGGCAGCCCCTCTATGGCTACACCTTC,CAWSGPRQPLYGYTF
.,TRBJ2-3,TRBV7-9,.,TGTGCCAGCAGCTTAGCGTTGCTCAGCTCCTCCCAAACAGATACGCAGTATTTT,CASSLALLSSSQTDTQYF
.,TRBJ2-7,TRBV5-3,.,TGTGCCAGAAGCTTGATAGACGAGCAGTACTTC,CARSLIDEQYF
.,TRBJ2-6,TRBV5-6,.,TGTGCCAGCAGCTTATGGGGACCAAGCTCTGGGGCCAACGTCCTGACTTTC,CASSLWGPSSGANVLTF
few,TRBJ2-3,TRBV5-8,TRBD1,TGTGCCAGCAGGTTAGAGACAGGGGCCTACACAGATACGCAGTATTTT,CASRLETGAYTDTQYF
.,TRBJ2-2,TRBV9,.,TGTGCCAGCAGCGTTGGACCCCAGACCGGGGAGCTGTTTTTT,CASSVGPQTGELFF
once,TRBJ2-5,TRBV9,.,TGTGCCAGCAGCGTAGGTCTGGAAGAGACCCAGTACTTC,CASSVGLEETQYF
.,TRBJ2-5,TRBV2,TRBD2,TGTGCCAGCACCAGAAAACTAGCGGGACAAGAGACCCAGTACTTC,CASTRKLAGQETQYF
.,TRBJ1-1,TRBV27,TRBD1,TGTGCCAGCAGTTTAAGTCCTGACAGGGGACTTTTGAACACTGAAGCTTTCTTT,CASSLSPDRGLLNTEAFF
.,TRBJ2-1,TRBV5-1,TRBD1,TGCGCCAGCAGCCAGGGGGATCGTCCCAGCTCCTACAATGAGCAGTTCTTC,CASSQGDRPSSYNEQFF
.,TRBJ1-1,TRBV19,TRBD1,TGTGCCAGTAGTGGTACCGGGACAGGGAGCACTGAAGCTTTCTTT,CASSGTGTGSTEAFF
.,TRBJ2-3,TRBV5-1,TRBD1,TGCGCCAGCAGCCTTGGACAGGGGGGGTGGACAGATACGCAGTATTTT,CASSLGQGGWTDTQYF
.,TRBJ2-7,TRBV7-9,TRBD2,TGTGCCAGCAGCTTAGGCGGGAGTACCTACGAGCAGTACTTC,CASSLGGSTYEQYF